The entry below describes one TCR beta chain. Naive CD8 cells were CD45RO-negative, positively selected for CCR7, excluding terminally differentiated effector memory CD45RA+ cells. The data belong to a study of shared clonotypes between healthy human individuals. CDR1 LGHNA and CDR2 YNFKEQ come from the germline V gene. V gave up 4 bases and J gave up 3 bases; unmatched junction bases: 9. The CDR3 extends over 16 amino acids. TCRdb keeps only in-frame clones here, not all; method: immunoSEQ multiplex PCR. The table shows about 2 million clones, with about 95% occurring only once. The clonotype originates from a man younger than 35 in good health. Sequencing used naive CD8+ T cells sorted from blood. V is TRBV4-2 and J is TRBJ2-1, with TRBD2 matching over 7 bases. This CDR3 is CASSPESSGFYNEQFF. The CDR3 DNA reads TGTGCCAGCAGCCCCGAGTCTAGCGGATTCTACAATGAGCAGTTCTTC.